This T cell receptor (beta chain) was captured in a study of human T cells and chemical hapten exposure. This clonotype was recorded a few times. Looked up from germline, CDR1 is SGHVS and CDR2 is FNYEAQ. V lost 0 bases to trimming and J lost 9 bases; unmatched junction nucleotides: 8. The CDR3 loop spans 15 amino acids. TCRdb processed the RACE reads anew with MiXCR; each CDR3 protein has one entry. The table has about 190,000 distinct CDR3 sequences, more than 20% seen once. The sample's time point: patch test 3, about 24 weeks after DPC sensitization. Treatment reported: therapeutic diphenylcyclopropenone sensitization with weekly scalp DPC. Before extraction, the whole blood was not fractionated, and total RNA was taken from it.

The chain links TRBV7-6 to TRBJ1-5; 7 nucleotides agree with TRBD1. This receptor was obtained from a woman between 35 and 50 years old with alopecia areata. Some clones in this sample may be carry-over from other donors' samples. Sequenced material: whole blood, taken in connection with sensitization to the hapten diphenylcyclopropenone (DPC). The CDR3 DNA is TGTGCCAGCAGCTTAGCTCGGGACAGTATTCGGCCCCAGCATTTT. Amino acids: CASSLARDSIRPQHF.